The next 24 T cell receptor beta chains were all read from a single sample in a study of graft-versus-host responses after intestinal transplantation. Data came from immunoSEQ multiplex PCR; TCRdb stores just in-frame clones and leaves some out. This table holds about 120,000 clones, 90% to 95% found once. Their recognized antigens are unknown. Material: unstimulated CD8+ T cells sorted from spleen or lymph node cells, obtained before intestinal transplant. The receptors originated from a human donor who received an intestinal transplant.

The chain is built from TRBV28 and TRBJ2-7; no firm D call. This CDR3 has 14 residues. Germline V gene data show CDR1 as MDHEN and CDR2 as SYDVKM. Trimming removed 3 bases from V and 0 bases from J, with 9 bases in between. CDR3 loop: CASSFLGDSYEQYF. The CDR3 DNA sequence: TGTGCCAGCAGTTTTTTGGGTGACTCCTACGAGCAGTACTTC.

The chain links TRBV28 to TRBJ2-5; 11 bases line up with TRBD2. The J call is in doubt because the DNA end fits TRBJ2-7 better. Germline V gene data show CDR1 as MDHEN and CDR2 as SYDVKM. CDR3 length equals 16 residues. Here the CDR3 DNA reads TGTGCCAGCAGTTTTGTAGCGGGAGGGTGGAGCTACGAGCAGTACTTC. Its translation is CASSFVAGGWSYEQYF.

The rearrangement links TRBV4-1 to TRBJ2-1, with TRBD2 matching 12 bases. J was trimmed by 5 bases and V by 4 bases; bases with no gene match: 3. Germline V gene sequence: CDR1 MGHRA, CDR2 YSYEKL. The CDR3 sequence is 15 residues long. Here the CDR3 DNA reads TGCGCCAGCAGCCTTAGGACTAGCGGGAACAATGAGCAGTTCTTC. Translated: CASSLRTSGNNEQFF.

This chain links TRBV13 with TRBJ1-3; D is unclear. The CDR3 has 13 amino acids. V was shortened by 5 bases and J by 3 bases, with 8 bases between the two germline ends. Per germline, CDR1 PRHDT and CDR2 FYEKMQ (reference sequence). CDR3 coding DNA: TGTGCCAGCAGCGGGGTCGATGGAAACACCATATATTTT. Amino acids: CASSGVDGNTIYF.

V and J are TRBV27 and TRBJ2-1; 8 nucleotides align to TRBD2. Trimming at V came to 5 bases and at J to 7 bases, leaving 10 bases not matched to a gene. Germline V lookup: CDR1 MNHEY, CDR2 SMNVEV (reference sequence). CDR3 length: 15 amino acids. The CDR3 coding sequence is TGTGCCAGCAGTCGGATTAGCGGGACCCTTAATGAGCAGTTCTTC. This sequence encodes CASSRISGTLNEQFF.

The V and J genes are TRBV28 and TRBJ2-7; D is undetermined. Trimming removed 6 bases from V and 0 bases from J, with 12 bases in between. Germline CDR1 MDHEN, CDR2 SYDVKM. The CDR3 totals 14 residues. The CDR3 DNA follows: TGTGCCAGCAGCGCCCTGGCGGACTCCTACGAGCAGTACTTC. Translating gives CASSALADSYEQYF. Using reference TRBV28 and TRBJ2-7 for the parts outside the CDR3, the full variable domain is DVKVTQSSRYLVKRTGEKVFLECVQDMDHENMFWYRQDPGLGLRLIYFSYDVKMKEKGDIPEGYSVSREKKERFSLILESASTNQTSMYLCASSALADSYEQYFGPGTRLTVT.

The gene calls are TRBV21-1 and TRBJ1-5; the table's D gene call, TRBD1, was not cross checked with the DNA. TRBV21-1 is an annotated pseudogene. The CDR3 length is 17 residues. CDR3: CASSIWTGGAGNQPQHF. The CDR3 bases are TGTGCCAGCAGCATTTGGACAGGGGGCGCGGGCAATCAGCCCCAGCATTTT.

In DNA form, the CDR3 reads TGTGCCAGCAGTTACGAGGGGAGGGCTAACTATGGCTACACCTTC. Amino acid sequence: CASSYEGRANYGYTF. This chain links TRBV6-5 with TRBJ1-2, with D maybe TRBD1 (5 bases). The V gene lost 2 bases and the J gene lost 0 bases, with 10 bases spanning the gap. Germline V gene sequence: CDR1 MNHEY, CDR2 SVGAGI. The CDR3 is 15 residues long.

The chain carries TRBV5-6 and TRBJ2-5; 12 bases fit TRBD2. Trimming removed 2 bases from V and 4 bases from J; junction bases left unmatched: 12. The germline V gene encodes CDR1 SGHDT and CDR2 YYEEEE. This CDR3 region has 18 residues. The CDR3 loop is CASSLKGLAGRVGETQYF. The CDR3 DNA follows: TGTGCCAGCAGCTTAAAGGGACTAGCGGGTAGAGTTGGAGAGACCCAGTACTTC.

The DNA of the CDR3 is TGTGCCAGCAGCGACCCCGTAACAGTATCCACAGATACGCAGTATTTT. Translation: CASSDPVTVSTDTQYF. This chain connects TRBV9 to TRBJ2-3; D ambiguous. There are 16 residues in the CDR3. Germline V gene data show CDR1 as SGDLS and CDR2 as YYNGEE. The V and J ends lost 3 bases and 2 bases respectively, with 16 bases between them.

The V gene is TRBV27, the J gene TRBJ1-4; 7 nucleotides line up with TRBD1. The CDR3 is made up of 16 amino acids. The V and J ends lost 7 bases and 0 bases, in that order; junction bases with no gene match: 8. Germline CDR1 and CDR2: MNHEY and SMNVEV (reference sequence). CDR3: CASTWTGQATNEKLFF. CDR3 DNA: TGTGCCAGCACCTGGACAGGTCAAGCAACTAATGAAAAACTGTTTTTT.

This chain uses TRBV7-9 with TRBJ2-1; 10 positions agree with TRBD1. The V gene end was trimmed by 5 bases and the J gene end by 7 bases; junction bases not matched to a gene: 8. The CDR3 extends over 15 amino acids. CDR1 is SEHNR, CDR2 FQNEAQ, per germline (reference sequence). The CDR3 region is CASSPSGQGINEQFF. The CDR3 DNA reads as TGTGCCAGCAGCCCGTCGGGACAGGGGATTAATGAGCAGTTCTTC.

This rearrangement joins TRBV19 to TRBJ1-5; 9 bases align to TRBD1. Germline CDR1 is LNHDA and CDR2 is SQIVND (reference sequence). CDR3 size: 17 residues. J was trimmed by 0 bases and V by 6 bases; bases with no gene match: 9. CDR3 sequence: CASSATGGSYSNQPQHF. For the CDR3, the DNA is TGTGCCAGTAGCGCGACAGGGGGATCGTATAGCAATCAGCCCCAGCATTTT.

The DNA for the CDR3 is TGCGCCAGCAGCCTCCCCGGGAGCTCCTACAATGAGCAGTTCTTC. It is translated as CASSLPGSSYNEQFF. The chain uses TRBV4-1 and TRBJ2-1, with D tentatively TRBD2 (6 bases). Trimming cost V 4 bases and J 0 bases, with 10 bases left between them. This CDR3 spans 15 amino acids. CDR1 MGHRA and CDR2 YSYEKL come from the germline V gene.

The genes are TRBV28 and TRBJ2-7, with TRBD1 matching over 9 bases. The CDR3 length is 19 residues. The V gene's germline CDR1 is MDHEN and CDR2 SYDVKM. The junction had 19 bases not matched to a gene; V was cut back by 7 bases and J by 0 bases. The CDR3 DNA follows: TGTGCCAGCAAGCCAGGGGAATTTGACCGGGACAGGGACTCCTACGAGCAGTACTTC. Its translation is CASKPGEFDRDRDSYEQYF.

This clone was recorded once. CDR3 in amino acids: CASSQIFLSVRVPGDNTGELFF. Written as DNA, the CDR3 is TGCGCCAGCAGTCAAATTTTCTTATCCGTCCGGGTTCCAGGGGACAACACCGGGGAGCTGTTTTTT. The genes are TRBV23-1 and TRBJ2-2; perhaps TRBD1 as D (6 bases). TRBV23-1 is flagged as an ORF with uncertain function. V lost 2 bases, J lost 2 bases, and 30 bases lay in between. The CDR3 totals 22 residues.

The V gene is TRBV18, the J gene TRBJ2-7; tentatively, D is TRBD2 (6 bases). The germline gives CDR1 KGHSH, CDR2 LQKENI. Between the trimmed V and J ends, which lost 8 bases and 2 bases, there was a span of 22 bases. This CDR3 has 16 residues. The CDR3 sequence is CASTPPVRETTYEQYF. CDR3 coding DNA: TGTGCCAGCACCCCACCCGTACGGGAGACTACCTACGAGCAGTACTTC.

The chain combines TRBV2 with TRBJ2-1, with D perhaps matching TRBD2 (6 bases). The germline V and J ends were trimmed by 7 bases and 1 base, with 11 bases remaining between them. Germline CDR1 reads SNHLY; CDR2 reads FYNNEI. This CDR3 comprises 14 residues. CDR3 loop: CASTRGTSYNEQFF. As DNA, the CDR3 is TGTGCCAGCACTCGCGGGACTTCCTACAATGAGCAGTTCTTC.

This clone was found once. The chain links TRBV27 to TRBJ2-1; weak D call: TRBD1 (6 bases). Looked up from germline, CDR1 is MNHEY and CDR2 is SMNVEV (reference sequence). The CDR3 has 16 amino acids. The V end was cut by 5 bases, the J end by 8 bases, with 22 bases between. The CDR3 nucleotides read TGTGCCAGCAGTCCTAGTCCAGGGGAGTCCGGCGATGAGCAGTTCTTC. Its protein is CASSPSPGESGDEQFF.

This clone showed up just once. In DNA, the CDR3 is TGTGCCAGCAGCTTATCAGGCGGGAGTGAGCAGTTCTTC. Translated, it gives CASSLSGGSEQFF. The chain combines TRBV7-3 with TRBJ2-1; TRBD2 agrees at 7 bases. CDR3 length: 13 residues. V gave up 2 bases and J gave up 9 bases; unmatched junction bases: 4. Germline CDR1 is SGHTA and CDR2 is FQGTGA.

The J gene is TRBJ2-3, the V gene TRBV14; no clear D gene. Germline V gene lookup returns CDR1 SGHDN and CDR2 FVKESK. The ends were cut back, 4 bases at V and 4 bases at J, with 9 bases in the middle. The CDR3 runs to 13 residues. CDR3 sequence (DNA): TGTGCCAGCAGCCCCTTGAACTCAGATACGCAGTATTTT. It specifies CASSPLNSDTQYF.

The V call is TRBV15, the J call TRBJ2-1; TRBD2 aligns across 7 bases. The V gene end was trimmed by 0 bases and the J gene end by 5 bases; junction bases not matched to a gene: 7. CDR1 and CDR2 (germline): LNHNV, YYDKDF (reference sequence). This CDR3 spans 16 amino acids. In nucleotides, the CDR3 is TGTGCCACCAGCAGAGAGGATAGCGGGTCGAACAATGAGCAGTTCTTC. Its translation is CATSREDSGSNNEQFF.

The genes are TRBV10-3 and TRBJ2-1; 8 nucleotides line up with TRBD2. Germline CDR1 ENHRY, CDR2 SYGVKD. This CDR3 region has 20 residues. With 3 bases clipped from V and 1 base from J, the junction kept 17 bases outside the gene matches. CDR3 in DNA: TGTGCCATCAGTGAACAGCGCCCCAGTTTTGAGCGGGAGTCCTACAATGAGCAGTTCTTC. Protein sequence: CAISEQRPSFERESYNEQFF.

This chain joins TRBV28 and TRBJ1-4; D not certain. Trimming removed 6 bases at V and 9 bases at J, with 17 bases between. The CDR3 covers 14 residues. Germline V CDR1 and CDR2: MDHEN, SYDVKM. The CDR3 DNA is TGTGCCAGCAGCTTGGGTGGGTGGGTGAAAAAACTGTTTTTT. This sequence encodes CASSLGGWVKKLFF.